This T cell receptor (beta chain) was profiled in a study of CD8 T cells in Susac syndrome (dated by TCRdb to the late 2010s). Study-level background: Repertoire sequencing was used to test whether CD8+ T cell activation and differentiation in Susac syndrome was antigen driven. The clonality of the CD8+ T cell repertoire was compared across 11 to 12 healthy donors, about 14 Susac syndrome patients and under 19 multiple sclerosis patients.

Peripheral blood CD8+ and CD4+ T cells from healthy donors, Susac syndrome patients and multiple sclerosis patients were profiled by high-throughput TCR beta sequencing. Multiple sclerosis controls were treatment-naive patients with stable or active relapsing-remitting disease fulfilling revised McDonald criteria. Bulk CD8+ and CD4+ T cells were purified by magnetic negative isolation, whereas CD8+ TEMRA cells were enriched by FACS. Blood was drawn into EDTA tubes, processed within 24 hours, and PBMCs were isolated by density gradient centrifugation. PBMCs intended for TCR sequencing were cryopreserved in liquid nitrogen and thawed later in a water bath at 37 degrees C. The sorted or isolated CD4+, CD8+ and CD8+ TEMRA cells had a purity of 90% or higher. RNA was extracted using the RNeasy kit, and roughly 0.45 to 1 microgram was reverse transcribed with random hexamers. TCR beta CDR3 regions were amplified with the immunoSEQ multiplex PCR assay covering 54 Vbeta and 13 Jbeta segments. To correct PCR amplification bias, a synthetic template baseline was used for both primer optimization and computational correction. For the original study's pipeline: Reads were annotated to V, D and J genes per IMGT and analyzed with immunoSEQ Analyzer, keeping only productive sequences. Clonality was calculated as one minus the Shannon entropy normalized by log2 of the number of productive unique sequences. For each patient and control, public and private clones were evaluated among the 100 most prevalent clones. Clones were defined as Susac-specific if absent from the healthy and MS cohorts, from under 1,200 published viral clones and from other ImmuneACCESS disease sequences. TCRdb's own reprocessing of the public reads used fastp at Q25 and MiXCR and kept productive beta chains. CDR3 protein duplicates are merged, each entry listing the most common genes and DNA. The V and J calls and clone size are TCRdb's, not the authors'. This sample holds about 52,000 distinct CDR3 sequences; 93% were observed only once. The ten biggest clones cover about 0.51% of the sample.

Between the V and J ends, shortened by 2 bases and 5 bases respectively, the junction contains 9 bases. The germline V gene (reference sequence) specifies MNHEY as CDR1 and SMNVEV as CDR2. The CDR3 sequence holds 13 residues, the cysteine and phenylalanine included. Only the CDR3 portion is preserved as DNA: 39 bases, with reading frame beginning at the first base. Notes on this clonotype: Its cognate antigen has yet to be identified. Per-base quality was not reported, and no clone a single base away is much larger than it.

Findings and caveats that apply to the study as a whole: The number of individuals in the TCR sequencing and HLA analysis was recognized as being relatively small.

This clonotype was obtained from a human donor with multiple sclerosis. The V gene is TRBV27 and the J gene is TRBJ1-1; the D gene is not confidently resolved. Input material: CD8+ T cells from PBMCs. This receptor has the CDR3 CASSLGMWTEAFF. Read as DNA, the sequence is TGTGCCAGCAGTTTAGGGATGTGGACTGAAGCTTTCTTT.